This T cell receptor (beta chain) was identified in a study of T cell responses to AZD1222 COVID-19 vaccine. The CDR3 sequence is 12 residues long. Profiling relied on immunoSEQ multiplex PCR, and the TCRdb table lists in-frame clones only, not all of them. Here the sample spans about 140,000 clones, 85% to 90% being singletons. Source: peripheral blood, taken on day 0 of AZD1222 vaccination. This clonotype was obtained from an adult in good health. The gene calls are TRBV21-1 and TRBJ1-2; the DNA was not used to check the table's D call, TRBD1. TRBV21-1 is an annotated pseudogene. In nucleotides, the CDR3 is TGTGCCAGCAGCAAAGACAGGGATGGCTACACCTTC. It encodes CASSKDRDGYTF.